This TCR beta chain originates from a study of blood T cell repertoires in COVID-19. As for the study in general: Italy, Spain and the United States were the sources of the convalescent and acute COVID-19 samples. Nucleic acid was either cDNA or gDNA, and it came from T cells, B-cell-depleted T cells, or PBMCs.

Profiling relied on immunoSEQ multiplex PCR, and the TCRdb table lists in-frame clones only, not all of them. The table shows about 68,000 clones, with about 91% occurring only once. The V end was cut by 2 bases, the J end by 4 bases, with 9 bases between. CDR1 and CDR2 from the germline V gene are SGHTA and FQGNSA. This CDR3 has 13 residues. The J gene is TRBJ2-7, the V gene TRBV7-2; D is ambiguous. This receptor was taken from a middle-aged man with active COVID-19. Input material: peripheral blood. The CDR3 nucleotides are TGTGCCAGCAGCTTATTGCAGGATTACGAGCAGTACTTC. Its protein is CASSLLQDYEQYF.